This TCR beta chain comes out of a study of immune cell composition in non-small cell lung cancer listed by TCRdb under 2017. As for the study more broadly: Histologic subtype, mainly lung adenocarcinoma or squamous cell carcinoma, was assigned on the basis of H&E together with p63, CK5, Napsin A and TTF-1 immunohistochemistry. Using Adaptive Biotechnologies, the researchers ran TCR-beta sequencing on about 32 paired NSCLC tumour and non-adjacent lung specimens, along with 20 to 30 tumour-only specimens. In supplementary cohort #1, which comprised around 10 lung adenocarcinoma cases, paired tumour/lung TCR-beta sequencing was performed and TIL populations were generated so that tumour reactivity could be assessed. A few tumour specimens with TCR-beta data were of rare histological subtypes and were excluded from the subtype comparisons. Study-wide findings and limitations: Nearly half of NSCLC cases had tumour-associated clones >0.5%, found in roughly a third of adenocarcinomas compared with more than 60% of squamous carcinomas. Across under 11 adenocarcinoma cases, TIL tumour reactivity correlated strongly with maximal tumour-associated clone frequency but not with overall clonality. Smoking pack-years did not significantly correlate with tumour TCR-beta clonality. Compared with lung adenocarcinoma tumours, lung squamous cell carcinoma showed significantly higher Top 10 clone scores and productive clonality. The reactivity cohort was only approximately ten cases, and tumour-reactive clones were not shown to share sequences with the dominant in vivo tumour-associated clones.

Genomic DNA was extracted with the QIAamp DNA kit from frozen aliquots of unsorted single-cell suspensions. Tumour samples were surgically resected non-small cell lung cancer tissue. Tissues were received within 2 hours of resection and processed immediately into single-cell suspensions. Tissue was broken up mechanically, digested enzymatically with DNase I, collagenase I and hyaluronidase for roughly 32 minutes at 37 degrees C, and then filtered and RBC-lysed. Details on this clone: There is no known antigen for this receptor. No much larger clone is present one base from it, and per-base qualities are unavailable.

V is cut back by 5 bases and J by 1 base, with 6 bases in the junction unmatched. According to the germline V gene, CDR1 reads KGHSH and CDR2 reads LQKENI. Including the terminal cysteine and phenylalanine, the CDR3 comprises 16 residues. Only the CDR3 DNA is retained, 48 bases long and in frame from the first base. A two-step multiplex PCR amplified TCR-beta CDR3 regions from genomic DNA, and the second step of the PCR added Illumina-compatible adaptors. TCR-beta immunosequencing was carried out on an Illumina platform through the commercial immunoSEQ service. Per the original workflow: Repertoires were described by productive clonality and by Top 10 Clones, which is the percentage of T-cell templates coming from the ten most frequent sequences. Productive clonality ranged from 0 to 1, with 1 indicating a monoclonal population. Sequences comprising at least 0.1% of tumour T-cell templates but absent from matched non-adjacent lung were defined as tumour-associated clones and were identified via log10 scatter plots. Student's t-tests were used for two-group comparisons, ANOVA was used for stages, and linear regression was used for relationships, with analyses conducted in GraphPad Prism7 and R. Imported from immuneACCESS, the table was reduced by TCRdb to in-frame sequences with V and J called. These copies leave out some clones; in studies compared against another copy, an unresolved V gene accounts for under half, and the cause of the remainder is not known. The V and J calls and clone size come from that table; D and trimming were worked out from the DNA. Present in this sample are around 6,000 clones, around 78% of which were seen just once. Approximately 7.5% of the sample belongs to the ten largest clones.

The chain employs TRBV18 and TRBJ2-1, with 9 central nucleotides matching TRBD2. This clonotype was obtained from a human donor with non-small cell lung cancer. The sequencing sample was made of lung tumor tissue. The DNA is as follows: TGTGCCAGCTCATCACAGCGGGGGGATTCCTACAATGAGCAGTTCTTC. The translation is CASSSQRGDSYNEQFF.